There are a few counts of the clone carrying this T cell receptor beta chain. Russia was home to the donors, healthy Caucasian individuals aged 6 to 90. The source of the sample is a study of blood T cells in healthy people across ages. Germline CDR1 is LNHNV and CDR2 is YYDKDF (reference sequence). The CDR3 sequence is 15 residues long. J gave up 4 bases and V 5 bases, and 7 bases lay outside the gene matches. Alongside a J-beta primer mix, a sample-barcoded 5' primer served in a second PCR lasting roughly 7 to 12 cycles. All samples yielded 3 million or more CDR3-containing paired-end reads. MiXCR, applied by TCRdb to the 5' RACE reads, yields one record per CDR3 protein. The sample holds about 650,000 distinct CDR3 sequences, around 52% seen once.

The material sequenced was blood. The chain combines TRBV15 with TRBJ1-5; 8 nucleotides align to TRBD1. The clonotype comes from a woman older than 75 in good health. The CDR3, as DNA: TGTGCCACCAGCGGCGACAGGGGAGGGAATCAGCCCCAGCATTTT. Protein sequence: CATSGDRGGNQPQHF.